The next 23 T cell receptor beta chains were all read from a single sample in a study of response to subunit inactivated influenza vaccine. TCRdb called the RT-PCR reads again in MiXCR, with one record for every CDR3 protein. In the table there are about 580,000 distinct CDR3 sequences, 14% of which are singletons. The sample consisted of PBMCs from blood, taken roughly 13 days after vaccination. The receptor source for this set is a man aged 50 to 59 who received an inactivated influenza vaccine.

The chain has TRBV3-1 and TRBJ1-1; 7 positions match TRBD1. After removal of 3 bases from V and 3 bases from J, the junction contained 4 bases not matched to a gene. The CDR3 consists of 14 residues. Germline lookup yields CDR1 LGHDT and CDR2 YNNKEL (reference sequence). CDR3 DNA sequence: TGTGCCAGCAGCCAGATAACAGGGGACACTGAAGCTTTCTTT. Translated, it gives CASSQITGDTEAFF. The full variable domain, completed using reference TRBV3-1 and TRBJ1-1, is DTAVSQTPKYLVTQMGNDKSIKCEQNLGHDTMYWYKQDSKKFLKIMFSYNNKELIINETVPNRFSPKSPDKAHLNLHINSLELGDSAVYFCASSQITGDTEAFFGQGTRLTVV.

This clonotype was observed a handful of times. CDR3 sequence reads: CASSMVTETQYF. The CDR3, as DNA: TGTGCCAGCAGTATGGTCACGGAGACCCAGTACTTC. This chain links TRBV12-3 or TRBV12-4 with TRBJ2-5; D unresolved. The CDR3 runs 12 residues. V was pared by 5 bases and J by 5 bases, with 9 bases between.

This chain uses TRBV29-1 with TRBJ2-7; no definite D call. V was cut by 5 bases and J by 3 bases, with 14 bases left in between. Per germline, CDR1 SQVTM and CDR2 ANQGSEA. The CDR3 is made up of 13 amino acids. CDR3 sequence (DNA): TGCAGCGTTACCGGACCCTTTGTCTACGAGCAGTACTTC. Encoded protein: CSVTGPFVYEQYF.

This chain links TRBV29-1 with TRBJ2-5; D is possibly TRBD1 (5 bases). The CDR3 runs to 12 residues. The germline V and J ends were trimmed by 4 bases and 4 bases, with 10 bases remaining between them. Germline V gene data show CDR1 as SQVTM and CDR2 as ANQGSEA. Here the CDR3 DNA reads TGCAGCGTTGGCAGGGTGGGAGAGACCCAGTACTTC. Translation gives CSVGRVGETQYF.

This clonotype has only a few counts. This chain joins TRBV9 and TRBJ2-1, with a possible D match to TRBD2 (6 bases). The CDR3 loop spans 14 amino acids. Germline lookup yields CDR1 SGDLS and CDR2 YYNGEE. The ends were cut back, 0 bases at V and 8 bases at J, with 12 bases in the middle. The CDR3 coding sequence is TGTGCCAGCAGCGTAGAACCGCGGGGCGATGAGCAGTTCTTC. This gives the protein CASSVEPRGDEQFF.

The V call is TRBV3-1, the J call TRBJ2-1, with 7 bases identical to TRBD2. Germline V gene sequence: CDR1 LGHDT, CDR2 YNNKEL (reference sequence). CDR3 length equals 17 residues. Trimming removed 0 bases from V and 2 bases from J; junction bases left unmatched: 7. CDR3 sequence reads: CASSQEAMLAAYNEQFF. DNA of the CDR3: TGTGCCAGCAGCCAAGAAGCAATGCTAGCGGCCTACAATGAGCAGTTCTTC.

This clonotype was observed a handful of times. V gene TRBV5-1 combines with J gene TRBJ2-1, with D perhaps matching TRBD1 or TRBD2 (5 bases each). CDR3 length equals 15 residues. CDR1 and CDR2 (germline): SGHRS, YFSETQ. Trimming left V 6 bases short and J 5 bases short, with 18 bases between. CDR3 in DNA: TGCGCCAGCACCTACACCGGGACGGAGAACAATGAGCAGTTCTTC. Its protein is CASTYTGTENNEQFF.

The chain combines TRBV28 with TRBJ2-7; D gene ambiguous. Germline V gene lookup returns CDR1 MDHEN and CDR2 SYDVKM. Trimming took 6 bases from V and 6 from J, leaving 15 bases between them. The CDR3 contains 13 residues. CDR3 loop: CASRYEASGEQYF. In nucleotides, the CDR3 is TGTGCCAGCAGGTACGAGGCTTCGGGCGAGCAGTACTTC.

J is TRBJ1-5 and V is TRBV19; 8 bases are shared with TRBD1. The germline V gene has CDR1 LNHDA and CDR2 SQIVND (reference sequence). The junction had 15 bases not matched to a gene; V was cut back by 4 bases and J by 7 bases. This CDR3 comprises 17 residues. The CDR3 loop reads CASSTYWSQGARQPQHF. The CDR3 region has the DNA TGTGCCAGTAGTACCTATTGGTCGCAGGGGGCGAGGCAGCCCCAGCATTTT.

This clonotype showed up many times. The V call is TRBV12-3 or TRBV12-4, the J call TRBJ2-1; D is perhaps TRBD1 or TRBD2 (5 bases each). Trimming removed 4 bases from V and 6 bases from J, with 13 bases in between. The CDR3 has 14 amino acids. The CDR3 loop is CASSSLWGSNEQFF. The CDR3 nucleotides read TGTGCCAGCAGTTCCTTGTGGGGGAGCAATGAGCAGTTCTTC.

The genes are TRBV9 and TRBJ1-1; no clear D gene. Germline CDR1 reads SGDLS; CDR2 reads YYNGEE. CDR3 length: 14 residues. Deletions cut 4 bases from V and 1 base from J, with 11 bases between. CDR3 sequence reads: CASSRGLSNTEAFF. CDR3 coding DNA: TGTGCCAGCAGCCGGGGTCTATCGAACACTGAAGCTTTCTTT. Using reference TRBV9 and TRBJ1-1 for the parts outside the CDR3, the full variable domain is DSGVTQTPKHLITATGQRVTLRCSPRSGDLSVYWYQQSLDQGLQFLIQYYNGEERAKGNILERFSAQQFPDLHSELNLSSLELGDSALYFCASSRGLSNTEAFFGQGTRLTVV.

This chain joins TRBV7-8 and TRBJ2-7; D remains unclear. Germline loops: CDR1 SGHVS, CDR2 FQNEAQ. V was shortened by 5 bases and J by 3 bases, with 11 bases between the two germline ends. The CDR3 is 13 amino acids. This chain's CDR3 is CASSAAPRYEQYF. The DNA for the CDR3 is TGTGCCAGCAGCGCAGCGCCACGCTACGAGCAGTACTTC.

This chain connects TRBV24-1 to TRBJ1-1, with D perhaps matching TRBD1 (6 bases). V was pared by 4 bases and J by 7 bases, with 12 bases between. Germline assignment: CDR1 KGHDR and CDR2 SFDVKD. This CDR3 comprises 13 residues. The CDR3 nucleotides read TGTGCCACCAGTGAACTCGGGGGCGGTGAAGCTTTCTTT. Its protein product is CATSELGGGEAFF.

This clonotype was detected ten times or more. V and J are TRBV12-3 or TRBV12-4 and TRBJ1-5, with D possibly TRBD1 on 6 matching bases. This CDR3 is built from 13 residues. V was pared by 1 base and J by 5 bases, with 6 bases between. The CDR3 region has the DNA TGTGCCAGCAGTTTAGGACAGGATCAGCCCCAGCATTTT. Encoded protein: CASSLGQDQPQHF.

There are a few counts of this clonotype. The CDR3 is CSARGGGGYEQYF. For the CDR3, the DNA is TGCAGTGCTAGAGGTGGGGGCGGATACGAGCAGTACTTC. The chain has TRBV20-1 and TRBJ2-7; D perhaps matches TRBD1 (6 bases). V lost 1 base and J 4 bases, leaving 11 bases between the germline ends. This CDR3 comprises 13 residues. Germline loops: CDR1 DFQATT, CDR2 SNEGSKA (reference sequence).

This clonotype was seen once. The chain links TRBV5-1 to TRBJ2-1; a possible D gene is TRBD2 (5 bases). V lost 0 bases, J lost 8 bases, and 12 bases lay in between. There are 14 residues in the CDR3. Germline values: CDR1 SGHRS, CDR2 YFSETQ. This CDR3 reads CASSLVGVRDEQFF. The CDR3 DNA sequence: TGCGCCAGCAGCTTGGTGGGAGTAAGGGATGAGCAGTTCTTC.

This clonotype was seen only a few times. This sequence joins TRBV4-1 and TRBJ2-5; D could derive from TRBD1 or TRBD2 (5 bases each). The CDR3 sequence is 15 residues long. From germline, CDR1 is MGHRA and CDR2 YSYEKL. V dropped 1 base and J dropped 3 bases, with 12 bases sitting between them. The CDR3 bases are TGCGCCAGCAGCCAAGCCCCGGGGCTGAAAGAGACCCAGTACTTC. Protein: CASSQAPGLKETQYF.

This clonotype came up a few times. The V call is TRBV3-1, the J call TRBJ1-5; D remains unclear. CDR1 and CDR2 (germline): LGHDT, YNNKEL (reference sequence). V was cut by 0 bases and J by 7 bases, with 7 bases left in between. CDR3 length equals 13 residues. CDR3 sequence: CASSQDGRQPQHF. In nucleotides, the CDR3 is TGTGCCAGCAGCCAAGACGGACGCCAGCCCCAGCATTTT.

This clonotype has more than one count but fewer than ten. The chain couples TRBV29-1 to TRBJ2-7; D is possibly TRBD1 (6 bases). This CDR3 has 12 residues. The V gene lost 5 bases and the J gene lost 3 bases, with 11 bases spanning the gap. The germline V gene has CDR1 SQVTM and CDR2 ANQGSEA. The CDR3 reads CSVQKQGYEQYF. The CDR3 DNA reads TGCAGCGTTCAAAAACAGGGCTACGAGCAGTACTTC.

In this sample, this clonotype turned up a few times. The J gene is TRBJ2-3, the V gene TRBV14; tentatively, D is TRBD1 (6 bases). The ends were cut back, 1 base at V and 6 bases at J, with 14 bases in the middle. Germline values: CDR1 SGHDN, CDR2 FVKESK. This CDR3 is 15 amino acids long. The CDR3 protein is CASSQGLGALDTQYF. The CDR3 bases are TGTGCCAGCAGCCAAGGACTGGGGGCGCTTGATACGCAGTATTTT.

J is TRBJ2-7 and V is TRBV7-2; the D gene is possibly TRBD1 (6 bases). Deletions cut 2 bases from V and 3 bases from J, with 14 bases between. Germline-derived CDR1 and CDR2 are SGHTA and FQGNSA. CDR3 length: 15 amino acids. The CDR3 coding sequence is TGTGCCAGCAGCTTACGATGGACAGTGAGCTACGAGCAGTACTTC. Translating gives CASSLRWTVSYEQYF.

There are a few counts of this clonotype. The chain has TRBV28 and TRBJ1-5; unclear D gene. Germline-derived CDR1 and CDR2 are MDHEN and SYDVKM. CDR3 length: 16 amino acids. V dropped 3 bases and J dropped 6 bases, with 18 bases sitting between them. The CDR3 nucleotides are TGTGCCAGCAGTTTGGTCGTCTTGGGCTGGGGTCAGCCCCAGCATTTT. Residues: CASSLVVLGWGQPQHF.

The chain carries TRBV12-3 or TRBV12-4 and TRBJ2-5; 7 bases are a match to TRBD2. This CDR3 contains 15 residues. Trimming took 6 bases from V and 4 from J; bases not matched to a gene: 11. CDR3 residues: CASSFSGGSGETQYF. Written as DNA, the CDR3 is TGTGCCAGCAGCTTTAGTGGCGGGAGTGGAGAGACCCAGTACTTC.